These 30 T cell receptor beta chains originate from one sample sequenced in a study of shared clonotypes between healthy human individuals (dated by TCRdb to 2019 to 2021). CD8 naive samples were obtained by positive selection for CCR7 among CD45RO-negative cells, yielding a CD45RA+CCR7+ population from which TemRA cells were excluded. The method behind the library was the immunoSEQ multiplex PCR assay. TCRdb took this table from immuneACCESS and kept in-frame rearrangements with V and J called. Such tables lack part of the clones; where checked against another copy, unresolved V genes explain under half of the gap, and the rest is unexplained. The sample table records some 630,000 clones; 90% to 97% of these occur just once. In total, the top ten clones hold less than 0.13% of the sample. Source material: naive CD8+ T cells sorted from blood. The intended sense of this specimen's cell subset or site label: CD45RA+CCR7+. Receptors originate from a woman aged 30 to 39 in good health.

The chain couples TRBV28 to TRBJ1-3; TRBD1 aligns across 8 bases. The CDR3 is 14 residues long. V lost 5 bases, J lost 4 bases, and 4 bases stayed unmatched. Germline V gene data show CDR1 as MDHEN and CDR2 as SYDVKM. Here the CDR3 reads CASSPTGVGNTIYF. CDR3 sequence (DNA): TGTGCCAGCAGTCCGACAGGGGTGGGAAACACCATATATTTT.

The V and J genes are TRBV6-1 and TRBJ2-7; D is possibly TRBD1 (6 bases). The CDR3 spans 12 residues. Germline V gives CDR1 MNHNS, CDR2 SASEGT. V shed 5 bases and J shed 4 bases, with 9 bases lying between them. This CDR3 reads CASSRTVYEQYF. The CDR3 DNA follows: TGTGCCAGCAGTAGGACAGTGTACGAGCAGTACTTC.

The J gene is TRBJ2-2, the V gene TRBV25-1; D uncertain. The germline CDR1 and CDR2 sequences are MGHDK and SYGVNS. The CDR3 length is 13 residues. V lost 2 bases and J 7 bases, leaving 8 bases between the germline ends. CDR3 in amino acids: CASSETSGGELFF. As DNA, the CDR3 is TGTGCCAGCAGTGAAACCTCCGGCGGGGAGCTGTTTTTT.

The V and J genes are TRBV11-2 and TRBJ1-6, with TRBD1 as a possible D gene (6 bases). V was cut by 8 bases and J by 5 bases, with 13 bases left in between. The CDR3 totals 14 residues. Germline lookup yields CDR1 SGHAT and CDR2 FQNNGV. This CDR3 is CASLGGPNNSPLHF. CDR3 DNA: TGTGCCAGCCTGGGGGGGCCGAATAATTCACCCCTCCACTTT.

This chain joins TRBV27 and TRBJ1-1; D is perhaps TRBD1 (6 bases). CDR3 length: 13 amino acids. Trimming removed 6 bases at V and 5 bases at J, with 13 bases between. Germline V gives CDR1 MNHEY, CDR2 SMNVEV (reference sequence). CDR3 coding DNA: TGTGCCAGCAGGATACAGGGATCAACTGAAGCTTTCTTT. It is translated as CASRIQGSTEAFF.

In this sample, this clone turned up once. The chain combines TRBV28 with TRBJ2-7; TRBD2 matches 12 bases. This CDR3 has 15 residues. V lost 5 bases to trimming and J lost 6 bases; unmatched junction nucleotides: 8. From germline, CDR1 is MDHEN and CDR2 SYDVKM. The CDR3 protein is CASSPPGLAGFEQYF. CDR3 DNA sequence: TGTGCCAGCAGTCCACCGGGACTAGCGGGCTTCGAGCAGTACTTC.

The rearrangement joins TRBV18 to TRBJ2-7; 9 bases align to TRBD1. CDR3 length: 15 residues. Losses at the gene ends were 6 bases for V and 7 bases for J; bases not matched to a gene: 13. Germline V gene lookup returns CDR1 KGHSH and CDR2 LQKENI. The CDR3 bases are TGTGCCAGCTCGTTAAGGACAGGGGTTTTGCGAGAGCAGTACTTC. Translating gives CASSLRTGVLREQYF. Supplemented by reference TRBV18 and TRBJ2-7, the full variable domain reads NAGVMQNPRHLVRRRGQEARLRCSPMKGHSHVYWYRQLPEEGLKFMVYLQKENIIDESGMPKERFSAEFPKEGPSILRIQQVVRGDSAAYFCASSLRTGVLREQYFGPGTRLTVT.

The chain uses TRBV28 and TRBJ1-5; 8 bases are a match to TRBD1. This CDR3 is built from 14 residues. With V trimmed by 6 bases and J by 6 bases, 7 bases remained unmatched. Germline V CDR1 and CDR2: MDHEN, SYDVKM. DNA of the CDR3: TGTGCCAGCAGAATCGGACAGGGAGGTCAGCCCCAGCATTTT. This codes for CASRIGQGGQPQHF.

The chain links TRBV5-1 to TRBJ2-6; D gene ambiguous. Trimming pared 5 bases from V and 3 bases from J, leaving 3 bases between. CDR1 is SGHRS, CDR2 YFSETQ, per germline. This CDR3 is 12 amino acids long. The CDR3 loop reads CASRGGANVLTF. DNA of the CDR3: TGCGCCAGCAGGGGTGGGGCCAACGTCCTGACTTTC.

To note about this clone: Other DNA sequences of this sample code for an identical CDR3. The V and J genes are TRBV27 and TRBJ2-1; D is unclear. Germline CDR1 and CDR2: MNHEY and SMNVEV (reference sequence). The length of the CDR3 is 13 residues. The V and J ends lost 2 bases and 5 bases respectively, with 7 bases between them. The CDR3 loop reads CASSLSSNNEQFF. CDR3 coding DNA: TGTGCCAGCAGTTTAAGCTCAAACAATGAGCAGTTCTTC.

The gene calls are TRBV13 and TRBJ2-1; D unclear. Between the trimmed V and J ends, which lost 4 bases and 7 bases, there was a span of 8 bases. This CDR3 spans 12 amino acids. Germline assignment: CDR1 PRHDT and CDR2 FYEKMQ (reference sequence). The CDR3 is CASSYRPNEQFF. The DNA of the CDR3 is TGTGCCAGCAGCTACCGTCCGAATGAGCAGTTCTTC.

The rearrangement uses TRBV15 and TRBJ1-1; D is unclear. Trimming took off 0 bases at V and 4 bases at J, with 9 bases between the two ends. Germline assignment: CDR1 LNHNV and CDR2 YYDKDF (reference sequence). The CDR3 length is 14 residues. CDR3 DNA sequence: TGTGCCACCAGCAGAGAGGGCGCCGGCACTGAAGCTTTCTTT. Its translation is CATSREGAGTEAFF. The full variable domain, with the rest looked up from reference TRBV15 and TRBJ1-1, is DAMVIQNPRYQVTQFGKPVTLSCSQTLNHNVMYWYQQKSSQAPKLLFHYYDKDFNNEADTPDNFQSRRPNTSFCFLDIRSPGLGDTAMYLCATSREGAGTEAFFGQGTRLTVV.

The chain carries TRBV27 and TRBJ2-7, with 10 bases matching TRBD1. From germline, CDR1 is MNHEY and CDR2 SMNVEV (reference sequence). V was pared by 0 bases and J by 3 bases, with 5 bases of the junction left unmatched. The length of the CDR3 is 16 residues. CDR3 sequence (DNA): TGTGCCAGCAGTTTATCGAGGGGGACAGGGGACTACGAGCAGTACTTC. Translated: CASSLSRGTGDYEQYF.

Details on this clone: Different DNA sequences within this sample yield the same CDR3. This chain uses TRBV11-2 with TRBJ2-1; D is undetermined. The CDR3 spans 11 residues. Germline V lookup: CDR1 SGHAT, CDR2 FQNNGV. With 5 bases removed from V and 9 bases from J, the gap between germline ends came to 8 bases. The CDR3 nucleotides read TGTGCCAGCAGCCTGGGGTCTGAGCAGTTCTTC. This codes for CASSLGSEQFF.

This CDR3 reads CASSPRGFGTDTQYF. DNA for the CDR3: TGTGCCAGCAGCCCAAGAGGATTTGGCACAGATACGCAGTATTTT. The genes are TRBV14 and TRBJ2-3; no definite D call. CDR1 and CDR2 (germline): SGHDN, FVKESK. This CDR3 is 15 amino acids long. With 4 bases removed from V and 1 base from J, the gap between germline ends came to 12 bases.

This chain joins TRBV7-9 and TRBJ1-1; D is undetermined. Germline V gene data show CDR1 as SEHNR and CDR2 as FQNEAQ (reference sequence). The CDR3 runs to 14 residues. V was trimmed by 0 bases and J by 3 bases, leaving 8 bases between them. CDR3 protein: CASSLAGGHTEAFF. Written as DNA, the CDR3 is TGTGCCAGCAGCTTAGCCGGAGGGCACACTGAAGCTTTCTTT.

The chain has TRBV5-4 and TRBJ2-7, with 11 bases aligning to TRBD1. CDR1 is SGHNT, CDR2 YYREEE, per germline (reference sequence). V lost 3 bases, J lost 2 bases, and 4 bases stayed unmatched. The CDR3 is made up of 15 amino acids. The CDR3 DNA reads as TGTGCCAGCAGCTGGACAGGGGGCGCCCCCTACGAGCAGTACTTC. It is translated as CASSWTGGAPYEQYF. The whole variable domain, remainder taken from reference TRBV5-4 and TRBJ2-7, is ETGVTQSPTHLIKTRGQQVTLRCSSQSGHNTVSWYQQALGQGPQFIFQYYREEENGRGNFPPRFSGLQFPNYSSELNVNALELDDSALYLCASSWTGGAPYEQYFGPGTRLTVT.

This clone has just a few counts. Within the sample, other DNA sequences also encode this same CDR3. The CDR3 DNA follows: TGTGCCAGCAGCTTGGGGGGGAACACTGAAGCTTTCTTT. It specifies CASSLGGNTEAFF. This chain joins TRBV5-6 and TRBJ1-1; D is undetermined. This CDR3 has 13 amino acids. V lost 0 bases and J 1 base, leaving 4 bases between the germline ends. Germline V gene data show CDR1 as SGHDT and CDR2 as YYEEEE.

The chain is built from TRBV4-1 and TRBJ2-1, with TRBD1 as a possible D gene (6 bases). CDR3 length equals 14 residues. CDR1 MGHRA and CDR2 YSYEKL come from the germline V gene. V shed 5 bases and J shed 8 bases, with 16 bases lying between them. In nucleotides, the CDR3 is TGCGCCAGCAGCTTGGGGGCCATGTTCGATGAGCAGTTCTTC. Its translation is CASSLGAMFDEQFF.

This chain connects TRBV9 to TRBJ1-1; no clear D. The CDR3 consists of 13 residues. Trimming removed 0 bases at V and 0 bases at J, with 3 bases between. CDR1 and CDR2 from the germline V gene are SGDLS and YYNGEE. The CDR3 nucleotides read TGTGCCAGCAGCGTAGAAATGAACACTGAAGCTTTCTTT. This sequence encodes CASSVEMNTEAFF.

This clone was observed once. The gene calls are TRBV13 and TRBJ1-1; no firm D call. CDR1 and CDR2 from the germline V gene are PRHDT and FYEKMQ (reference sequence). The V gene lost 4 bases and the J gene lost 0 bases, with 15 bases spanning the gap. The CDR3 is made up of 16 amino acids. The CDR3 is CASSSKSAYMNTEAFF. CDR3 DNA sequence: TGTGCCAGCAGCTCCAAGTCAGCTTACATGAACACTGAAGCTTTCTTT. The full variable domain, in which reference TRBV13 and TRBJ1-1 provide the parts outside the CDR3, is AAGVIQSPRHLIKEKRETATLKCYPIPRHDTVYWYQQGPGQDPQFLISFYEKMQSDKGSIPDRFSAQQFSDYHSELNMSSLELGDSALYFCASSSKSAYMNTEAFFGQGTRLTVV.

This chain uses TRBV19 with TRBJ2-5, with a possible D match to TRBD2 (6 bases). The germline V gene has CDR1 LNHDA and CDR2 SQIVND (reference sequence). The length of the CDR3 is 15 residues. V dropped 1 base and J dropped 0 bases, with 9 bases sitting between them. Written as DNA, the CDR3 is TGTGCCAGTAGTATAGTTAGGGACTACCAAGAGACCCAGTACTTC. Translation gives CASSIVRDYQETQYF.

This chain links TRBV5-4 with TRBJ2-7, with TRBD2 matching over 8 bases. The CDR3 length is 13 residues. The germline CDR1 and CDR2 sequences are SGHNT and YYREEE (reference sequence). Losses at the gene ends were 4 bases for V and 3 bases for J; bases not matched to a gene: 3. CDR3 region: CASSKGTSYEQYF. As DNA, the CDR3 is TGTGCCAGCAGCAAGGGGACTAGCTACGAGCAGTACTTC.

This clone appeared once. Other DNA sequences in this sample translate to the same CDR3. The V call is TRBV5-4, the J call TRBJ2-7; D possibly corresponds to TRBD1 (5 bases). This CDR3 has 13 amino acids. Per germline, CDR1 SGHNT and CDR2 YYREEE (reference sequence). Trimming cost V 4 bases and J 3 bases, with 11 bases left between them. The CDR3 loop reads CASSPDDSYEQYF. DNA for the CDR3: TGTGCCAGCAGCCCGGACGACAGCTACGAGCAGTACTTC.

The V call is TRBV9, the J call TRBJ2-1, with 12 nucleotides matching TRBD2. This CDR3 comprises 15 residues. The germline CDR1 and CDR2 sequences are SGDLS and YYNGEE. J was trimmed by 7 bases and V by 4 bases; bases with no gene match: 6. The CDR3: CASSPRLAGDNEQFF. The CDR3 bases are TGTGCCAGCAGCCCACGACTAGCGGGAGATAATGAGCAGTTCTTC.

The chain recombines TRBV5-4 with TRBJ2-7; the match to TRBD2 covers 11 bases. The CDR3 contains 15 residues. The V gene's germline CDR1 is SGHNT and CDR2 YYREEE (reference sequence). With V trimmed by 4 bases and J by 2 bases, 5 bases remained unmatched. CDR3 protein: CASSGGTSGPYEQYF. The CDR3 coding sequence is TGTGCCAGCAGCGGGGGGACTAGCGGCCCCTACGAGCAGTACTTC.

The chain couples TRBV7-6 to TRBJ2-1; TRBD2 agrees at 12 bases. The CDR3 covers 17 residues. Germline V lookup: CDR1 SGHVS, CDR2 FNYEAQ. V dropped 5 bases and J dropped 2; count of bases not matched to a gene: 7. CDR3 in DNA: TGTGCCAGCAGCAGCGAAGGACTAGCGGGACCCTACAATGAGCAGTTCTTC. Its protein product is CASSSEGLAGPYNEQFF.

The chain carries TRBV27 and TRBJ2-3; weak D call: TRBD1 (6 bases). The CDR3 spans 12 residues. Trimming removed 4 bases at V and 6 bases at J, with 8 bases between. Germline V gene sequence: CDR1 MNHEY, CDR2 SMNVEV (reference sequence). The CDR3 region has the DNA TGTGCCAGCAGTTGGGGGCGCGATACGCAGTATTTT. Amino acids: CASSWGRDTQYF.

This clone was picked up a small number of times. The rearrangement joins TRBV4-1 to TRBJ1-1; TRBD1 agrees at 7 bases. CDR3 size: 15 residues. Germline loops: CDR1 MGHRA, CDR2 YSYEKL. After removal of 1 base from V and 0 bases from J, the junction contained 2 bases not matched to a gene. DNA of the CDR3: TGCGCCAGCAGCCAAGCGGGACAGATGAACACTGAAGCTTTCTTT. Translated, it gives CASSQAGQMNTEAFF.

In its sample, this clone was seen a few times. The same CDR3 is also encoded by other DNA sequences in this sample. V usage is TRBV28 and J usage is TRBJ1-5; weak D call: TRBD1 (5 bases). Germline loops: CDR1 MDHEN, CDR2 SYDVKM. The V end was cut by 6 bases, the J end by 4 bases, with 7 bases between. The CDR3 runs to 12 residues. CDR3 coding DNA: TGTGCCAGCAGCCAGGGTAATCAGCCCCAGCATTTT. Amino acid sequence: CASSQGNQPQHF. Full variable domain (remainder filled in from reference TRBV28 and TRBJ1-5): DVKVTQSSRYLVKRTGEKVFLECVQDMDHENMFWYRQDPGLGLRLIYFSYDVKMKEKGDIPEGYSVSREKKERFSLILESASTNQTSMYLCASSQGNQPQHFGDGTRLSIL.